What follows is one TCR beta chain and its context. Its target is not known. Trimming took off 1 base at V and 8 bases at J, with 18 bases between the two ends. The CDR3 runs 16 residues. The germline gives CDR1 MGHRA, CDR2 YSYEKL. This entry belongs to a study of OX40 agonist ivuxolimab in advanced cancers. Study-level points and caveats: On average, CD8+ T cells had more expanded clones than CD4+.

Here immunoSEQ multiplex PCR was the method, and the copy in TCRdb shows in-frame clones only, minus some. Among approximately 54,000 clones listed, approximately 90% were seen once. This chain links TRBV4-1 with TRBJ2-1; unclear D gene. Sample: CD4+ or CD8+ T cells sorted from blood, taken in a trial of the OX40 agonist ivuxolimab. The source of this sequence is an adult with an advanced solid tumor such as melanoma, head and neck, liver or kidney cancer. As DNA, the CDR3 is TGCGCCAGCAGCCAAGCTATCCCACCTAGGTTCGATGAGCAGTTCTTC. Encoded protein: CASSQAIPPRFDEQFF.